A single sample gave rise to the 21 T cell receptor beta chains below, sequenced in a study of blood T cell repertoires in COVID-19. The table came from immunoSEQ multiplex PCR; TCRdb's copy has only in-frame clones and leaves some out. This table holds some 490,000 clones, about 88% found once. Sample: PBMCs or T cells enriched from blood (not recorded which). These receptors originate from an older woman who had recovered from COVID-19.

CDR3 region: CASSYSEMANTEAFF. The CDR3 DNA reads TGTGCCAGCAGTTACTCGGAGATGGCCAACACTGAAGCTTTCTTT. This sequence joins TRBV6-5 and TRBJ1-1; D uncertain. Trimming removed 0 bases from V and 2 bases from J, with 10 bases in between. Germline V gives CDR1 MNHEY, CDR2 SVGAGI. This CDR3 is 15 amino acids long.

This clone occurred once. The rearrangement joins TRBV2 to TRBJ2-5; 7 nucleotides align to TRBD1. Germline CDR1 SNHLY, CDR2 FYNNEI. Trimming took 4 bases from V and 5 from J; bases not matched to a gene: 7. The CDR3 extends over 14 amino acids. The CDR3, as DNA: TGTGCCAGCAGTGGAGGGACAGTTCTGGAGACCCAGTACTTC. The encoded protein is CASSGGTVLETQYF.

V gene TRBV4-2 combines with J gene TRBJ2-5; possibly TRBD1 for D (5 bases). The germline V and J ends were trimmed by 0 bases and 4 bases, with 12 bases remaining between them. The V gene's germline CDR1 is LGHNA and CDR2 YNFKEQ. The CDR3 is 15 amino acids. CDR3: CASSQEARQGETQYF. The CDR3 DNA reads TGTGCCAGCAGCCAAGAAGCTCGGCAGGGAGAGACCCAGTACTTC.

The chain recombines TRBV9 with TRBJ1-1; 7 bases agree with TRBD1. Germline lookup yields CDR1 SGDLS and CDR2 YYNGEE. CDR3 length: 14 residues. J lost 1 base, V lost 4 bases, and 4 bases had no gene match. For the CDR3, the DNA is TGTGCCAGCAGCTCCGCAGGGGGGAACACTGAAGCTTTCTTT. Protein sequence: CASSSAGGNTEAFF.

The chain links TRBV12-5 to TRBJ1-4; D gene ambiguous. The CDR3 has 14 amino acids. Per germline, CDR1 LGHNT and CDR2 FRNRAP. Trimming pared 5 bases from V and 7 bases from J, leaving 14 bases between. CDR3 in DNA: TGTGCTAGTGGTCCTGGTCGGGGTTCTGAAAAACTGTTTTTT. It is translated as CASGPGRGSEKLFF.

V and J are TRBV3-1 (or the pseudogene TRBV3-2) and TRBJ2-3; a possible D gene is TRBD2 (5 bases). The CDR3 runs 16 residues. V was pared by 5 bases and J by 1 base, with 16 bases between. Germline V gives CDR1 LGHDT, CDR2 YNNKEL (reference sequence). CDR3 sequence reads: CASSKFKEGGTDTQYF. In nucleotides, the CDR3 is TGTGCCAGCAGCAAGTTTAAAGAGGGAGGCACAGATACGCAGTATTTT.

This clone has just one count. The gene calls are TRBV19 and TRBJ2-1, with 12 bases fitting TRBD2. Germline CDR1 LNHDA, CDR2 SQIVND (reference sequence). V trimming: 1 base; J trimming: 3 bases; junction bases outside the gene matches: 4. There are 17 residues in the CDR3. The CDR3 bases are TGTGCCAGTAGTATAGCTCTAGCGGGGGGGCGCTACAATGAGCAGTTCTTC. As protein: CASSIALAGGRYNEQFF.

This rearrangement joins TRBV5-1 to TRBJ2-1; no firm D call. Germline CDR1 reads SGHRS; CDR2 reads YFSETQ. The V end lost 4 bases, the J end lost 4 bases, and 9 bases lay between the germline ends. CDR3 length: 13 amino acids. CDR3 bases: TGCGCCAGCAGCCCCGGGTCTTACAATGAGCAGTTCTTC. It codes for CASSPGSYNEQFF.

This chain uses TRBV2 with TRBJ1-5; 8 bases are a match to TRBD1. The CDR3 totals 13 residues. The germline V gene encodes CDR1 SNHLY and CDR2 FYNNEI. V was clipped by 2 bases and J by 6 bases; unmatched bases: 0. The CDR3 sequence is CASSEQGAQPQHF. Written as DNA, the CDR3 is TGTGCCAGCAGTGAACAGGGGGCTCAGCCCCAGCATTTT.

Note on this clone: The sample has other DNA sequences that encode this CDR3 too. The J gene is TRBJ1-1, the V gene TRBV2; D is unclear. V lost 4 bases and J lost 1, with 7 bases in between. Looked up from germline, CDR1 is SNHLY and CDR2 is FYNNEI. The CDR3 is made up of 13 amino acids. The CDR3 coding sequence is TGTGCCAGCAGTGGACACCCGAACACTGAAGCTTTCTTT. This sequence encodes CASSGHPNTEAFF.

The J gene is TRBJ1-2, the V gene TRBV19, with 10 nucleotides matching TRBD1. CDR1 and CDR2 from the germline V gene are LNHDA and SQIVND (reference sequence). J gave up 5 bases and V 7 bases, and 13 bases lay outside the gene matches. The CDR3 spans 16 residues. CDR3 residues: CASTNRDRGGGYGYTF. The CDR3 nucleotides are TGTGCCAGTACCAACCGGGACAGGGGCGGGGGATATGGCTACACCTTC.

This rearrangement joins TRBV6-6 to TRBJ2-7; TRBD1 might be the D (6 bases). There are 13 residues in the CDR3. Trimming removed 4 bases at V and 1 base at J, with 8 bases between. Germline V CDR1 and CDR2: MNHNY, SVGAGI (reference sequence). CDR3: CASSLGQSYEQYF. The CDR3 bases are TGTGCCAGCAGTTTAGGACAGTCCTACGAGCAGTACTTC.

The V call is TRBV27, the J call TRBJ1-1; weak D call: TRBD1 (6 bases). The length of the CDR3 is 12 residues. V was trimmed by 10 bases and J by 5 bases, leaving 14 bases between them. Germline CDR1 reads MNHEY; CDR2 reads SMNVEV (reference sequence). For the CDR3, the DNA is TGTGCCATCAGACGGGGGGCTACTGAAGCTTTCTTT. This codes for CAIRRGATEAFF.

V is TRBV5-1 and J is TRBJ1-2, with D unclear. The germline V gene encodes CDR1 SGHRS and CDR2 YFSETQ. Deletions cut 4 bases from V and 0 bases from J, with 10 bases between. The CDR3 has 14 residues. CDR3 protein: CASSASEANYGYTF. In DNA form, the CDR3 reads TGCGCCAGCAGCGCCAGTGAAGCTAACTATGGCTACACCTTC.

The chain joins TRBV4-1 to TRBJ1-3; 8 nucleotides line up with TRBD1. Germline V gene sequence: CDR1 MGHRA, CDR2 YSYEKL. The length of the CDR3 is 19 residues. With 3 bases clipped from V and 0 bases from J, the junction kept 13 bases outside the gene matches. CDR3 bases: TGCGCCAGCAGCCACCCTACCGGGACAGGTCCTCGCTCTGGAAACACCATATATTTT. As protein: CASSHPTGTGPRSGNTIYF.

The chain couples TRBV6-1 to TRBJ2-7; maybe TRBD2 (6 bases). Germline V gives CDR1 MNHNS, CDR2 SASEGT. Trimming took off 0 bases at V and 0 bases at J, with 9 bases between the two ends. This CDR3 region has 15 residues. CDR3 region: CASSEAGTGSYEQYV. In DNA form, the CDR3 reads TGTGCCAGCAGTGAAGCGGGGACTGGCTCCTACGAGCAGTACGTC.

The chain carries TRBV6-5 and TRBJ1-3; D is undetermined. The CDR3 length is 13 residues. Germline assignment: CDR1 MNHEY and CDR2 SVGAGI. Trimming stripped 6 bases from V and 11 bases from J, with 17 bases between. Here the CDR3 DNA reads TGTGCCAGCAGGCCGGGTTCAAGCAACGCCATATATTTT. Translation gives CASRPGSSNAIYF.

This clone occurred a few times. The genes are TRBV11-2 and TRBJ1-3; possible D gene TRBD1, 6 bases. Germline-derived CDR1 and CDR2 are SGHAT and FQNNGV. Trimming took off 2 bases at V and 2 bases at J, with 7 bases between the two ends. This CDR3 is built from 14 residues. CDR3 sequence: CASSLNRAGNTIYF. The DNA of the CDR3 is TGTGCCAGCAGCTTAAACAGGGCTGGAAACACCATATATTTT.

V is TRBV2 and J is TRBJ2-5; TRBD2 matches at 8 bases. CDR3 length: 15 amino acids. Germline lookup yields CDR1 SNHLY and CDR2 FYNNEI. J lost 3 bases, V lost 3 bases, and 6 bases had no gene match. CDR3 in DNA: TGTGCCAGCAGTGACGACGAGCGGGGGAAAGAGACCCAGTACTTC. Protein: CASSDDERGKETQYF.

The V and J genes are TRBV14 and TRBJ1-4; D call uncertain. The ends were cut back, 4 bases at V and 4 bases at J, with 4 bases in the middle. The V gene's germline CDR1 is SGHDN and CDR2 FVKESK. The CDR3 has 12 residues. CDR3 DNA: TGTGCCAGCAGCCCCTATAATGAAAAACTGTTTTTT. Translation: CASSPYNEKLFF.

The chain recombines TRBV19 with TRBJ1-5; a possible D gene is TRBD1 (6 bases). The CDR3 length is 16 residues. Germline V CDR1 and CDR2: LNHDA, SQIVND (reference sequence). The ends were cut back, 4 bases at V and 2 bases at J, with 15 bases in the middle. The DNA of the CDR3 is TGTGCCAGTAGTACCGGCAGGGGATATGGCAATCAGCCCCAGCATTTT. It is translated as CASSTGRGYGNQPQHF. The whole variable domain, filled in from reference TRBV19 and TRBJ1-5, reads DGGITQSPKYLFRKEGQNVTLSCEQNLNHDAMYWYRQDPGQGLRLIYYSQIVNDFQKGDIAEGYSVSREKKESFPLTVTSAQKNPTAFYLCASSTGRGYGNQPQHFGDGTRLSIL.